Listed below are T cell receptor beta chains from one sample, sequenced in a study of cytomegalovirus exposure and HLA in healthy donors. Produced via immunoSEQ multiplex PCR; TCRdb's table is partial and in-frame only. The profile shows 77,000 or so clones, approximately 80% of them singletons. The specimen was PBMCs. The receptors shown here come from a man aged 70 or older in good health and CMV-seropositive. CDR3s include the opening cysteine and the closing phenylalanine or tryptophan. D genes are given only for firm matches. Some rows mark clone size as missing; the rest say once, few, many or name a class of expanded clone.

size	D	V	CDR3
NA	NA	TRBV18	CASLQGSYTGELFF
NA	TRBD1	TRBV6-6	CASSRQGGPQHF
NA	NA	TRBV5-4	CASSPSGGSGTDTQYF
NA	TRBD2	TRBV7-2	CAIEAGGPYETQYF
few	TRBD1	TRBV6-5	CASSYSYRGDTEAFF
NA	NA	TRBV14	CASSQGFGAGGSTDTQYF
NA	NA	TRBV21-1	CASSKAPRLGTEAFF
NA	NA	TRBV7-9	CASSPVGEGGGYTF
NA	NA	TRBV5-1	CASSLVGDDGYTF
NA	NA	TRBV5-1	CASSADSSNTEAFF
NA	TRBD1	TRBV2	CASSLSNLLAGGQVWNTEAFF
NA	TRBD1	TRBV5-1	CASSLTGMNTEAFF
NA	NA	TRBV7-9	CASSFQGTLTDTQYF
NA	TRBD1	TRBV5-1	CASSARDRAGEQYF
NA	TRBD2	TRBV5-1	CASRQSSGNSYEQYF